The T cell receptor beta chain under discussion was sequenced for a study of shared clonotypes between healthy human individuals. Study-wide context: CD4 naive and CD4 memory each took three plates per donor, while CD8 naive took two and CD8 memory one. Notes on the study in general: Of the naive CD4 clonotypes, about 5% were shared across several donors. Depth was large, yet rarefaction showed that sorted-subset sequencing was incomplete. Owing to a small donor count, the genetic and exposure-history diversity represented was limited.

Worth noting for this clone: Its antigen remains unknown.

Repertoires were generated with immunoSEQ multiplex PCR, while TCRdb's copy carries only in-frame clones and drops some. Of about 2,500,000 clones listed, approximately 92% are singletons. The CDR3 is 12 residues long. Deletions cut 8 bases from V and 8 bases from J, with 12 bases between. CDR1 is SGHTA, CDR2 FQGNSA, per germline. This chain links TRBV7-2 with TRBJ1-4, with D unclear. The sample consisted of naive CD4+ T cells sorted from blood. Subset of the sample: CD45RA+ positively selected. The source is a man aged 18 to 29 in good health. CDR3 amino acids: CASSLLGEKLFF. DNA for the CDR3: TGTGCCAGCTCCCTCTTAGGGGAAAAACTGTTTTTT. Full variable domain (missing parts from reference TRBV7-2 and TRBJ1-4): GAGVSQSPSNKVTEKGKDVELRCDPISGHTALYWYRQSLGQGLEFLIYFQGNSAPDKSGLPSDRFSAERTGGSVSTLTIQRTQQEDSAVYLCASSLLGEKLFFGSGTQLSVL.